The subject of this entry is one TCR beta chain. The sample is drawn from a study of blood T cell repertoires in COVID-19. In the study overall: Sample material is recorded as cDNA or gDNA derived from T cells, B-cell-depleted T cells, or PBMCs.

As processed by the authors: Using reference gene primer amplification, nucleated cell counts were estimated. TCRdb's table, derived via immunoSEQ multiplex PCR, lists solely in-frame clones and lacks some. The DNA was the basis for D and trimming; V, J and clone size are from that table. The sample lists approximately 190,000 clones; roughly four fifths were seen once. The clonotype originates from a man aged 25 to 40 with active or convalescent COVID-19. Sample: peripheral blood.

CDR3 in amino acids: CASSGGYRDRDSYGYTF. As DNA, the CDR3 is TGTGCCAGCAGCGGAGGTTACCGGGACAGGGACTCCTATGGCTACACCTTC. The chain links TRBV9 to TRBJ1-2; 9 positions agree with TRBD1. V lost 3 bases, J lost 4 bases, and 13 bases stayed unmatched. The CDR3 is made up of 17 amino acids. Germline CDR1 SGDLS, CDR2 YYNGEE.